Shown below are 23 T cell receptor beta chains from a single sample sequenced in a study of beta chain features in type 1 diabetes. Sequencing targeted expressed TCRB transcripts, as all isolated RNA had been reverse transcribed. Assay used: immunoSEQ multiplex PCR; TCRdb lists only in-frame clones, some missing. The sample shows under 950,000 clones, about 17% of them seen only once. The specimen was naive CD4+ T cells from blood. Source of these receptors: a woman under 30 in good health.

This clone appeared a few times. Different DNA sequences within this sample yield the same CDR3. The rearrangement uses TRBV7-2 and TRBJ2-3; D possibly corresponds to TRBD2 (5 bases). V dropped 5 bases and J dropped 4 bases, with 10 bases sitting between them. The length of the CDR3 is 13 residues. The germline gives CDR1 SGHTA, CDR2 FQGNSA. Written as DNA, the CDR3 is TGTGCCAGCAGCCTAAGCGGTTCAGATACGCAGTATTTT. It codes for CASSLSGSDTQYF.

V is TRBV5-4 and J is TRBJ2-7, with 12 bases identical to TRBD2. The junction had 7 bases not matched to a gene; V was cut back by 4 bases and J by 2 bases. The germline V gene encodes CDR1 SGHNT and CDR2 YYREEE (reference sequence). The CDR3 extends over 16 amino acids. The CDR3: CASSADLAGGPYEQYF. The DNA for the CDR3 is TGTGCCAGCAGCGCGGACCTAGCGGGAGGGCCCTACGAGCAGTACTTC.

Notes on this clone: Other DNA sequences in this sample translate to the same CDR3. The V gene is TRBV7-2, the J gene TRBJ1-5, with a possible D match to TRBD1 (5 bases). The CDR3 has 14 residues. Germline V CDR1 and CDR2: SGHTA, FQGNSA. Trimming removed 1 base from V and 6 bases from J, with 10 bases in between. The CDR3 region is CASSLVTVGQPQHF. CDR3 coding DNA: TGTGCCAGCAGCTTAGTGACAGTTGGTCAGCCCCAGCATTTT.

CDR3 nucleotides: TGTGCCAGCAGCTTAACCGGGACTAACTATGGCTACACCTTC. Residues: CASSLTGTNYGYTF. The chain couples TRBV5-5 to TRBJ1-2, with D unresolved. V was shortened by 2 bases and J by 0 bases, with 8 bases between the two germline ends. The CDR3 is made up of 14 amino acids. Germline V gene lookup returns CDR1 SGHKS and CDR2 YYEKEE (reference sequence).

This clone has a handful of counts. The genes are TRBV7-6 and TRBJ2-7, with 8 nucleotides matching TRBD1. With V trimmed by 0 bases and J by 2 bases, 3 bases remained unmatched. The germline gives CDR1 SGHVS, CDR2 FNYEAQ. This CDR3 spans 15 amino acids. Here the CDR3 DNA reads TGTGCCAGCAGCTTAGCGCAGGGGGCCCCCTACGAGCAGTACTTC. Amino acids: CASSLAQGAPYEQYF.

The chain couples TRBV4-2 to TRBJ2-7; TRBD1 agrees at 9 bases. Germline V lookup: CDR1 LGHNA, CDR2 YNFKEQ. The CDR3 totals 16 residues. Losses at the gene ends were 4 bases for V and 3 bases for J; bases not matched to a gene: 10. As DNA, the CDR3 is TGTGCCAGCAGCCGAACGGACAGGGGACCCTTCTACGAGCAGTACTTC. This encodes CASSRTDRGPFYEQYF.

This clone has only a few counts. As DNA, the CDR3 is TGTGCCAGCAGCATACTCTCTACTAGCGGGAGTACAGATACGCAGTATTTT. Amino acids: CASSILSTSGSTDTQYF. The J gene is TRBJ2-3, the V gene TRBV7-9; TRBD2 agrees at 11 bases. With V trimmed by 5 bases and J by 3 bases, 10 bases remained unmatched. Germline lookup yields CDR1 SEHNR and CDR2 FQNEAQ (reference sequence). The CDR3 totals 17 residues. The full variable domain, its missing parts supplied by reference TRBV7-9 and TRBJ2-3, is DTGVSQNPRHKITKRGQNVTFRCDPISEHNRLYWYRQTLGQGPEFLTYFQNEAQLEKSRLLSDRFSAERPKGSFSTLEIQRTEQGDSAMYLCASSILSTSGSTDTQYFGPGTRLTVL.

The chain combines TRBV25-1 with TRBJ2-1, with D uncertain. Germline V gene lookup returns CDR1 MGHDK and CDR2 SYGVNS. V lost 2 bases to trimming and J lost 9 bases, with 11 bases between them. CDR3 length equals 13 residues. CDR3 DNA sequence: TGTGCCAGCAGTGAACCGGGTTGGGGTGAGCAGTTCTTC. Protein product: CASSEPGWGEQFF.

Points on this clone: This CDR3 is also generated by other DNA sequences in the sample. V usage is TRBV19 and J usage is TRBJ2-5; no reliable D call. There are 12 residues in the CDR3. CDR1 is LNHDA, CDR2 SQIVND, per germline (reference sequence). Trimming took off 4 bases at V and 2 bases at J, with 5 bases between the two ends. The CDR3 protein is CASSTDQETQYF. The CDR3 coding sequence is TGTGCCAGTAGTACTGATCAAGAGACCCAGTACTTC.

The chain recombines TRBV7-9 with TRBJ1-2, with a tentative D call TRBD1 (5 bases). The CDR3 extends over 15 amino acids. Germline CDR1 SEHNR, CDR2 FQNEAQ (reference sequence). Trimming took off 2 bases at V and 4 bases at J, with 14 bases between the two ends. Here the CDR3 reads CASSLFILRGYGYTF. CDR3 DNA sequence: TGTGCCAGCAGCTTATTTATTCTGAGGGGCTATGGCTACACCTTC.

This chain links TRBV18 with TRBJ1-1; 8 bases are shared with TRBD1. This CDR3 is built from 14 residues. Germline V lookup: CDR1 KGHSH, CDR2 LQKENI. V lost 4 bases and J lost 4; bases outside the gene matches: 5. CDR3 region: CASSRQTGGTEAFF. Written as DNA, the CDR3 is TGTGCCAGCTCACGACAAACAGGGGGCACTGAAGCTTTCTTT.

This clone was counted between two and nine times. The J gene is TRBJ2-4, the V gene TRBV5-4, with TRBD1 as a possible D gene (5 bases). From germline, CDR1 is SGHNT and CDR2 YYREEE (reference sequence). Between the trimmed V and J ends, which lost 5 bases and 4 bases, there was a span of 19 bases. This CDR3 is built from 16 residues. The CDR3 spells CASRSGIDSSKNIQYF. The CDR3 coding sequence is TGTGCCAGCAGGAGTGGGATTGACAGCTCTAAAAACATTCAGTACTTC. Full variable domain (remainder filled in from reference TRBV5-4 and TRBJ2-4): ETGVTQSPTHLIKTRGQQVTLRCSSQSGHNTVSWYQQALGQGPQFIFQYYREEENGRGNFPPRFSGLQFPNYSSELNVNALELDDSALYLCASRSGIDSSKNIQYFGAGTRLSVL.

This clone was counted a few times. The chain couples TRBV5-1 to TRBJ2-1; D gene uncertain. V was pared by 0 bases and J by 6 bases, with 10 bases between. CDR1 is SGHRS and CDR2 is YFSETQ in the germline V gene. This CDR3 is built from 14 residues. The CDR3 DNA sequence: TGCGCCAGCAGCTTGGCGCTAGGTGGCAATGAGCAGTTCTTC. This codes for CASSLALGGNEQFF.

The rearrangement uses TRBV9 and TRBJ2-1; D gene uncertain. This CDR3 contains 15 residues. Germline V gives CDR1 SGDLS, CDR2 YYNGEE. The V and J ends lost 0 bases and 3 bases respectively, with 10 bases between them. Written as DNA, the CDR3 is TGTGCCAGCAGCGTAGTGGCTAGGGACTACAATGAGCAGTTCTTC. This gives the protein CASSVVARDYNEQFF.

The rearrangement links TRBV5-1 to TRBJ2-7; maybe TRBD1 (5 bases). Germline assignment: CDR1 SGHRS and CDR2 YFSETQ. This CDR3 comprises 14 residues. V dropped 3 bases and J dropped 6 bases, with 16 bases sitting between them. The CDR3 reads CASSWKAGLGEQYF. In DNA form, the CDR3 reads TGCGCCAGCAGCTGGAAAGCAGGGTTAGGCGAGCAGTACTTC.

There are a few counts of this clone. The rearrangement joins TRBV5-1 to TRBJ2-4, with TRBD2 matching 10 bases. Trimming removed 5 bases from V and 8 bases from J; junction bases left unmatched: 7. The germline V gene encodes CDR1 SGHRS and CDR2 YFSETQ. The CDR3 loop spans 14 amino acids. CDR3: CASRTSGRADIQYF. For the CDR3, the DNA is TGCGCCAGCAGAACAAGCGGGAGGGCCGACATTCAGTACTTC. The full variable domain, with the rest looked up from reference TRBV5-1 and TRBJ2-4, is KAGVTQTPRYLIKTRGQQVTLSCSPISGHRSVSWYQQTPGQGLQFLFEYFSETQRNKGNFPGRFSGRQFSNSRSEMNVSTLELGDSALYLCASRTSGRADIQYFGAGTRLSVL.

This clone was counted between two and nine times. This sequence joins TRBV6-6 and TRBJ2-7; D possibly matches TRBD1 or TRBD2 (5 bases each). The V and J ends lost 6 bases and 1 base respectively, with 7 bases between them. Germline V gene sequence: CDR1 MNHNY, CDR2 SVGAGI (reference sequence). The CDR3 length is 12 residues. The CDR3 spells CASRGPSYEQYF. The CDR3 coding sequence is TGTGCCAGCAGGGGACCTTCCTACGAGCAGTACTTC.

The chain recombines TRBV29-1 with TRBJ2-2; perhaps TRBD2 as D (5 bases). CDR3 length: 14 amino acids. CDR1 is SQVTM and CDR2 is ANQGSEA in the germline V gene. V gave up 5 bases and J gave up 0 bases, with 10 bases separating them. As DNA, the CDR3 is TGCAGCGTTTACCGGGAACCGAACACCGGGGAGCTGTTTTTT. This codes for CSVYREPNTGELFF.

The chain carries TRBV28 and TRBJ1-5, with D hard to call. Trimming cost V 3 bases and J 0 bases, with 12 bases left between them. Germline V lookup: CDR1 MDHEN, CDR2 SYDVKM. This CDR3 region has 16 residues. CDR3 nucleotides: TGTGCCAGCAGTTTGATCTCCACCGATAGCAATCAGCCCCAGCATTTT. Translating it yields CASSLISTDSNQPQHF.

The chain employs TRBV9 and TRBJ2-1; D possibly corresponds to TRBD2 (6 bases). Trimming left V 0 bases short and J 4 bases short, with 11 bases between. Per the germline V gene, CDR1 is SGDLS and CDR2 is YYNGEE. The CDR3 is 15 amino acids. Here the CDR3 DNA reads TGTGCCAGCAGCGTAGGGCCCGGGAGTTACAATGAGCAGTTCTTC. Amino acid sequence: CASSVGPGSYNEQFF. Filled out from reference TRBV9 and TRBJ2-1, the complete variable domain reads DSGVTQTPKHLITATGQRVTLRCSPRSGDLSVYWYQQSLDQGLQFLIQYYNGEERAKGNILERFSAQQFPDLHSELNLSSLELGDSALYFCASSVGPGSYNEQFFGPGTRLTVL.

There are a few counts of this clone. Other nucleotide sequences from this sample produce the same CDR3. The rearrangement links TRBV9 to TRBJ1-4, with D uncertain. The CDR3 has 14 amino acids. V was pared by 0 bases and J by 4 bases, with 7 bases between. Germline CDR1 SGDLS, CDR2 YYNGEE. The CDR3, as DNA: TGTGCCAGCAGCGTAGGTCGTGGTAATGAAAAACTGTTTTTT. Translation gives CASSVGRGNEKLFF.

The chain carries TRBV11-2 and TRBJ2-3; possible D gene TRBD2, 6 bases. This CDR3 comprises 15 residues. The V end lost 5 bases, the J end lost 4 bases, and 16 bases lay between the germline ends. Germline loops: CDR1 SGHAT, CDR2 FQNNGV. The CDR3 reads CASSRRAGGADTQYF. CDR3 sequence (DNA): TGTGCCAGCAGCCGTAGGGCCGGAGGGGCAGATACGCAGTATTTT.

The genes are TRBV15 and TRBJ2-7; TRBD1 agrees at 9 bases. This CDR3 comprises 15 residues. After removal of 1 base from V and 2 bases from J, the junction contained 3 bases not matched to a gene. The germline CDR1 and CDR2 sequences are LNHNV and YYDKDF (reference sequence). In DNA, the CDR3 is TGTGCCACCAGCAGAGGTGGACAGGGGACCTACGAGCAGTACTTC. It encodes CATSRGGQGTYEQYF.